The following is a T cell receptor (beta chain) sequence with its context. Antigen: not known. This record belongs to a study of early T cells in non-severe SARS-CoV-2 infection. Study as a whole: Unsorted whole blood bulk RNA was sequenced, with unpaired chains. Points from the study as a whole: Sequences matched to VDJdb favored anti-spike CD8 responses, while private and CD4 specificities were missed.

Each cDNA molecule carried a unique molecular identifier. MiXCR was run by TCRdb on the 5' RACE reads, yielding one entry per CDR3 protein. The table records 90,000 to 120,000 distinct CDR3 sequences, 11% of them present only once. Material: whole blood. This receptor was taken from an adult who was a healthcare worker with PCR-confirmed SARS-CoV-2 infection or an uninfected control (not recorded which).

CDR3 sequence reads: CASSDSGRSYNEQFF. The DNA for the CDR3 is TGTGCCAGCAGTGATAGCGGGAGATCTTACAATGAGCAGTTCTTC. This rearrangement joins TRBV9 to TRBJ2-1, with TRBD2 identical over 9 bases. The J segment lost 4 bases and the V segment lost 5 bases, leaving 7 bases of the junction unmatched. This CDR3 region has 15 residues. The germline V gene has CDR1 SGDLS and CDR2 YYNGEE.